Described below is a single T cell receptor beta chain sequence and its context. Germline-derived CDR1 and CDR2 are LGHNA and YNFKEQ. The CDR3 sequence is 14 residues long. The ends were cut back, 3 bases at V and 3 bases at J, with 11 bases in the middle. Authors' processing steps: For nucleated cells, counts were estimated from reference gene primer amplification. Generated by immunoSEQ multiplex PCR, the TCRdb table keeps only in-frame clones and is missing some. D and trimming were read from the DNA, whereas the V and J calls and clone size are those reported in that table. The data show 45,000 to 50,000 clones, over 80% seen once. The record originates from a study of blood T cell repertoires in COVID-19. Looking at the study overall: Specimens from acute and convalescent COVID-19 originated in the United States, Italy and Spain.

The genes are TRBV4-2 and TRBJ2-5; D call uncertain. Sequencing was carried out using peripheral blood. This clonotype was sampled from an older man with acute or convalescent COVID-19. CDR3 sequence: CASSQEYTEETQYF. DNA of the CDR3: TGTGCCAGCAGCCAGGAATACACAGAAGAGACCCAGTACTTC.